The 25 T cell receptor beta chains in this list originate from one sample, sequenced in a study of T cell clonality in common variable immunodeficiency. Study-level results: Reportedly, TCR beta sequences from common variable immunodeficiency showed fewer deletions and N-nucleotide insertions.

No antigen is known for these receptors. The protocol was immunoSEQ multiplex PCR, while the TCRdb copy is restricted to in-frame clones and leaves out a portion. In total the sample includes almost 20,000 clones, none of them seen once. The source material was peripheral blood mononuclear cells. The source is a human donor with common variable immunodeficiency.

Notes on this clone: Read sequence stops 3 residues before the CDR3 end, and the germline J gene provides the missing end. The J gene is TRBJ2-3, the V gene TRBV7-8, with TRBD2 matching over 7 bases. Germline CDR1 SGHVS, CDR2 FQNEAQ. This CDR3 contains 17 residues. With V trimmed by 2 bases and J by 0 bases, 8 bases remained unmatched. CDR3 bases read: TGTGCCAGCAGCTTACCCCCAAGCGGGGAGAGCACAGATACG. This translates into CASSLPPSGESTDT. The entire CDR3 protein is CASSLPPSGESTDTQYF.

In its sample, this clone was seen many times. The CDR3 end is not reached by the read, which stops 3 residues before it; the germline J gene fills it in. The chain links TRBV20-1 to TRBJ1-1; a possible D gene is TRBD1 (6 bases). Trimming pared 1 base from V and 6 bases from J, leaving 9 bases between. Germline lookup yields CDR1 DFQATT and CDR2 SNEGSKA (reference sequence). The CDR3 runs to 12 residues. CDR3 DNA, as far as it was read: TGCAGTGCTAGAGGGGGGGGGCCTGAA. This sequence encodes CSARGGGPE. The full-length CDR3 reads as CSARGGGPEAFF.

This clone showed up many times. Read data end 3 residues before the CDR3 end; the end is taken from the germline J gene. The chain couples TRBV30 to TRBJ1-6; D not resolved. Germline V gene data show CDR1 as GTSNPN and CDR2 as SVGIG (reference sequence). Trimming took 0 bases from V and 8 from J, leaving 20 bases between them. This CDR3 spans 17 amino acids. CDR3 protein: CAWSVVEWAVQHSPLHF. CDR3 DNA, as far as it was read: TGTGCCTGGAGTGTCGTGGAATGGGCCGTCCAGCATTCACCC.

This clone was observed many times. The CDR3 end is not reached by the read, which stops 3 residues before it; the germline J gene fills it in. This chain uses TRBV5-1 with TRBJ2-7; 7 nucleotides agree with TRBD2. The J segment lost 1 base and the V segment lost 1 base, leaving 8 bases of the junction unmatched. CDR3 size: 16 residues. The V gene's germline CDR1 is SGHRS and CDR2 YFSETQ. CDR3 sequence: CASSLIRGDGSYEQYF. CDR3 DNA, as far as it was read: TGCGCCAGCAGCTTGATACGGGGGGACGGGTCCTACGAG.

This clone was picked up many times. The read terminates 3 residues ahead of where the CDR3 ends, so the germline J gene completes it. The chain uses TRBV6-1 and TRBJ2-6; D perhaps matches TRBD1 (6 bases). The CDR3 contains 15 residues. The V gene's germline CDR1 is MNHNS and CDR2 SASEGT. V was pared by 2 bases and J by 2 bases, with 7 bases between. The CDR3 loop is CASSERGTGANVLTF. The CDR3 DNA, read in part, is TGTGCCAGCAGTGAAAGGGGGACTGGGGCCAACGTC.

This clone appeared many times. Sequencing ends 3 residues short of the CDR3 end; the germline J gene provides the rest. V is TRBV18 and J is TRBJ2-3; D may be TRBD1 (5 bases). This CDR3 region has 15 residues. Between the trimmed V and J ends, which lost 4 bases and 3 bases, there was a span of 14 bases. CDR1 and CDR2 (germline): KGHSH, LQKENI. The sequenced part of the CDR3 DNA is TGTGCCAGCTCACTTTCACCGACAGTAACAGATACG. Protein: CASSLSPTVTDT. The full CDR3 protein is CASSLSPTVTDTQYF.

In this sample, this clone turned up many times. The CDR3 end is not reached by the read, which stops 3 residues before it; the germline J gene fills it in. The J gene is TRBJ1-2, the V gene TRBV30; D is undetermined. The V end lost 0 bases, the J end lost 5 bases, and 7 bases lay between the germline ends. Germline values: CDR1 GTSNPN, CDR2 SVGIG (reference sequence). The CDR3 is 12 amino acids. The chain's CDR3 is CAWSVIAYGYTF. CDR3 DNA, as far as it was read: TGTGCCTGGAGTGTAATTGCGTATGGC.

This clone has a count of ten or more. This chain's CDR3 is CSAQAPRDRDSRESTYEQYF. The covered CDR3 bases are TGCAGTGCTCAGGCCCCACGGGACAGGGATAGCAGGGAGTCCACCTACGAG. V usage is TRBV20-1 and J usage is TRBJ2-7; 9 bases are shared with TRBD1. The sequence runs out 3 residues before the end of the CDR3; the remainder is reconstructed from the germline J gene. The CDR3 spans 20 residues. CDR1 and CDR2 (germline): DFQATT, SNEGSKA (reference sequence). V shed 5 bases, J shed 2 bases, and the junction held 25 bases outside the gene matches.

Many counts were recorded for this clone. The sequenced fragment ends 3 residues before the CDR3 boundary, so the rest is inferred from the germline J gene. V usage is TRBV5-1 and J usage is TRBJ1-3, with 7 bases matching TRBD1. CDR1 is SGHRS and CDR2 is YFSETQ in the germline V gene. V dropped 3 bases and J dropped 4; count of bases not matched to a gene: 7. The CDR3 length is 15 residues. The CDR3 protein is CASSSSQGGGNTIYF. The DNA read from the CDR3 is TGCGCCAGCAGCTCCTCCCAGGGGGGAGGAAACACC.

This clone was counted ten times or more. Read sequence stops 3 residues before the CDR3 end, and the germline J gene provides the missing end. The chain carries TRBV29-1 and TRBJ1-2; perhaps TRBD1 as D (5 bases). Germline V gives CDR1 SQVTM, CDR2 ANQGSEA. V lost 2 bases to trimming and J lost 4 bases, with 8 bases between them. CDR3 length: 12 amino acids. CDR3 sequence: CSVEQGGYGYTF. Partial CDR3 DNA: TGCAGCGTTGAACAGGGTGGCTATGGC.

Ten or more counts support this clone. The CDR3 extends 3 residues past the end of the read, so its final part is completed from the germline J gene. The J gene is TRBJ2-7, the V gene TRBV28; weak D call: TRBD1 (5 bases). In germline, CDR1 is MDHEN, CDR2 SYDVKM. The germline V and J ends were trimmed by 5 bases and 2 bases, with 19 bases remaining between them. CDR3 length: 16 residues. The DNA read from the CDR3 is TGTGCCAGCAGTCCCCAAGGAGCAGGGAAAACCTACGAG. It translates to CASSPQGAGKTYE. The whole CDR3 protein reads CASSPQGAGKTYEQYF. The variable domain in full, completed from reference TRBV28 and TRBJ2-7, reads DVKVTQSSRYLVKRTGEKVFLECVQDMDHENMFWYRQDPGLGLRLIYFSYDVKMKEKGDIPEGYSVSREKKERFSLILESASTNQTSMYLCASSPQGAGKTYEQYFGPGTRLTVT.

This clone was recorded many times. The CDR3: CSAPKAGVNEQFF. The CDR3 DNA, read in part, is TGCAGCGCGCCGAAGGCAGGGGTCAATGAG. The chain joins TRBV29-1 to TRBJ2-1; D perhaps matches TRBD1 (6 bases). Sequencing ends 3 residues short of the CDR3 end; the germline J gene provides the rest. V lost 7 bases and J 6 bases, leaving 16 bases between the germline ends. The CDR3 covers 13 residues. Germline loops: CDR1 SQVTM, CDR2 ANQGSEA.

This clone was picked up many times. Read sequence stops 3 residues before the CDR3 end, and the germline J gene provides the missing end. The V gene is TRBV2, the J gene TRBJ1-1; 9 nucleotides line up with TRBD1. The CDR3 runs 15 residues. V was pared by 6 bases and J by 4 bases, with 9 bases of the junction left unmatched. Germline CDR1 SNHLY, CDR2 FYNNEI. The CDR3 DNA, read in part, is TGTGCCAGCAGGGGGCCGGGACAGGGAGGCACTGAA. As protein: CASRGPGQGGTE. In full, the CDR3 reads CASRGPGQGGTEAFF.

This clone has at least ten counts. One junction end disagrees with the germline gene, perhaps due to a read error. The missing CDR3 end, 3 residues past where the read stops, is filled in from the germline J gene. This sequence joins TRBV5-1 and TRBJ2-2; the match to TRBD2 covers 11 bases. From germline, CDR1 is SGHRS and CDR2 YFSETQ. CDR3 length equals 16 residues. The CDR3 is CANSLFLAGGTGELFF. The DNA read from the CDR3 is TGCGCCAACAGCTTGTTTCTAGCGGGAGGCACCGGGGAG. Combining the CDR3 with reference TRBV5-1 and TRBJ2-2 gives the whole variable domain KAGVTQTPRYLIKTRGQQVTLSCSPISGHRSVSWYQQTPGQGLQFLFEYFSETQRNKGNFPGRFSGRQFSNSRSEMNVSTLELGDSALYLCANSLFLAGGTGELFFGEGSRLTVL.

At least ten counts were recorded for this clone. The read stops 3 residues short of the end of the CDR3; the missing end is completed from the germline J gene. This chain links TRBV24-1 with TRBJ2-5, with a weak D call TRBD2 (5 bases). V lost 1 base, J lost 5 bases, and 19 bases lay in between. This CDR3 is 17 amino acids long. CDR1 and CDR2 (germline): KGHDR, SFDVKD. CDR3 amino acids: CATSDFPPGNYMETQYF. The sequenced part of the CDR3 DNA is TGTGCCACCAGTGATTTCCCACCGGGGAACTACATGGAGACC.

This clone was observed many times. The CDR3: CASSLRGGLNTGELFF. The CDR3 DNA, read in part, is TGCGCCAGCAGCTTGAGGGGCGGCTTGAACACCGGGGAG. V usage is TRBV5-1 and J usage is TRBJ2-2, with D possibly TRBD1 on 5 matching bases. The CDR3 end is not reached by the read, which stops 3 residues before it; the germline J gene fills it in. V dropped 1 base and J dropped 1 base, with 11 bases sitting between them. The CDR3 spans 16 residues. Germline V gene lookup returns CDR1 SGHRS and CDR2 YFSETQ.

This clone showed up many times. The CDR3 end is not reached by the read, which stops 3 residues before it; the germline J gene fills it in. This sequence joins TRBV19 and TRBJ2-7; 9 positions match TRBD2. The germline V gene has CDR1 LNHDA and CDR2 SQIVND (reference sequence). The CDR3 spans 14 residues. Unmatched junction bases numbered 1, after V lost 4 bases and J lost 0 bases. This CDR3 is CASSTSGNSYEQYF. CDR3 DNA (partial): TGTGCCAGTAGTACTAGCGGGAACTCCTACGAG.

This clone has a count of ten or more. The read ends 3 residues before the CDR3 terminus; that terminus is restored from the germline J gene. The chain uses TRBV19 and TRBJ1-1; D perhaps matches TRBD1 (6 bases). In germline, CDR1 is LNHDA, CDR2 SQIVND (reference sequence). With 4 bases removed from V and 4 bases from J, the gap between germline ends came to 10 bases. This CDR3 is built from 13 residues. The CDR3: CASSTGHSTEAFF. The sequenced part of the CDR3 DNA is TGTGCCAGTAGTACGGGACACAGCACTGAA.

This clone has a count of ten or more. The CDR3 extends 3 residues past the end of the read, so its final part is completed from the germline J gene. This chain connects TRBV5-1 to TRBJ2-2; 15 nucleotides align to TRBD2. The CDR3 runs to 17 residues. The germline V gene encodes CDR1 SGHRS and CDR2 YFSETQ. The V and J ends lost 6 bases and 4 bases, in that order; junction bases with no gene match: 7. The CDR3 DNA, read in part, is TGCGCCAGCACGGGACTAGCGGGAGGCCTGGGCACCGGGGAG. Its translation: CASTGLAGGLGTGE. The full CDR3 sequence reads CASTGLAGGLGTGELFF.

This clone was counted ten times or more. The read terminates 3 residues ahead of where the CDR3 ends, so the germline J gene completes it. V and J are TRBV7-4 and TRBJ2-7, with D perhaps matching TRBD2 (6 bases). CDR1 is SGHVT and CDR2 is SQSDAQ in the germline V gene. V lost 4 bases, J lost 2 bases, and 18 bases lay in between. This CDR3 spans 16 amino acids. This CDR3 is CASSSALGTSTYEQYF. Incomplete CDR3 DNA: TGTGCCAGCAGCTCAGCGCTTGGGACTTCGACCTACGAG.

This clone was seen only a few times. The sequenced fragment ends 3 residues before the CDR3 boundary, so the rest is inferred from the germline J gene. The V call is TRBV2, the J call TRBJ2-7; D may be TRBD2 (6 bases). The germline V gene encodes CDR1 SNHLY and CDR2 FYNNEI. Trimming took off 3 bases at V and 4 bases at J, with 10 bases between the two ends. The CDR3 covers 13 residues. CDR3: CASSDQGGYEQYF. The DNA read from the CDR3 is TGTGCCAGCAGTGATCAGGGAGGTTACGAG.

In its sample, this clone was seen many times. The CDR3 DNA, read in part, is TGTGCCAGCCTGGGGCAGCGGGAGTACAATGAG. Translated: CASLGQREYNE. The complete CDR3 sequence is CASLGQREYNEQFF. J is TRBJ2-1 and V is TRBV28, with 8 bases identical to TRBD2. The DNA ends 3 residues before the CDR3 does, and the rest of the CDR3 is filled in from the germline J gene. CDR3 size: 14 residues. The germline V gene encodes CDR1 MDHEN and CDR2 SYDVKM. The junction had 7 bases not matched to a gene; V was cut back by 8 bases and J by 4 bases.

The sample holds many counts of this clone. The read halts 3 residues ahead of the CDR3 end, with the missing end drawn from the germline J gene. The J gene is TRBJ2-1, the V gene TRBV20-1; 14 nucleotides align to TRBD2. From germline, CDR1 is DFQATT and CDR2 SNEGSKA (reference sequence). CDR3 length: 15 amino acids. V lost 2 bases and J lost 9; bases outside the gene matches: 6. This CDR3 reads CSARLGLAGGAEQFF. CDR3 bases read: TGCAGTGCTAGACTAGGACTAGCGGGAGGTGCTGAG.

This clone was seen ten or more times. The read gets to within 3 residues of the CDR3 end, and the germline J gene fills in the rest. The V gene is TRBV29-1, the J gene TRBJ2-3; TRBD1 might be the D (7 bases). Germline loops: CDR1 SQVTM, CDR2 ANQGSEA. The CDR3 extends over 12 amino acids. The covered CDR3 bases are TGCAGCGTTCGACAGGGCGGGGCAGCG. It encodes CSVRQGGAA. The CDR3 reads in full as CSVRQGGAAQYF.

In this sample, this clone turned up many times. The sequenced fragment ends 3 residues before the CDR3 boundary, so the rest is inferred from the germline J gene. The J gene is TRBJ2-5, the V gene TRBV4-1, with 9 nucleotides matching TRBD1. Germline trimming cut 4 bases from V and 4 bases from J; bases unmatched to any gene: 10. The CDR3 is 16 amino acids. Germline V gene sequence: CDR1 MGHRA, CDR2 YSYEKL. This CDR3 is CASSPLGQGWRETQYF. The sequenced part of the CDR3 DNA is TGCGCCAGCAGCCCACTGGGACAGGGCTGGCGAGAGACC.